Included here is one TCR beta chain sequence, with context. The antigen this receptor binds is unknown. No base qualities exist here, and no much larger clone lies one base off it. Whole blood was collected in K2EDTA tubes by collaborating institutions according to the institutions' own protocols. For TCRbeta analysis, collaborator samples were shipped as frozen whole blood, as isolated PBMCs, or as DNA extracted from either sample type. This sample was included in a study of blood T cell repertoires in COVID-19 (dated by TCRdb to 2018 to 2021). Study-level background: Collaborator samples came from the United States, Italy and Spain and covered acute and convalescent phases of COVID-19. The repertoires were released in a freely available public database meant as a resource for research on the immune response to SARS-CoV-2. HLA class I and class II types, where available, came from metadata supplied by the sample provider rather than from assay-based typing. The material from the prospective study consisted of cDNA or gDNA derived from T cells, B-cell-depleted T cells, or PBMCs. Samples were obtained from the ongoing ImmuneRACE study (first 160 participants) and from some 1,300 subjects provided by 6 global collaborators. A de-identified subject ID, COVID-19 status, age in years and sex were almost always included in the sample metadata. The dataset comprised deeply sampled blood TCRbeta repertoires from subjects exposed to, actively infected with, or recovered from COVID-19. Overall study results and their limits: How much clinical and demographic metadata was included differed by source and by participant, and the metadata was provided uncurated.

From the cysteine through the phenylalanine, the CDR3 covers 13 amino acids. The retained sequence is limited to the CDR3, 39 bases, with the frame set at the first base. V and J lose 5 bases and 10 bases, and a span of 16 bases separates them. From a lookup of the germline V gene, CDR1 and CDR2 are SGHNT and YENEEA. TCRbeta CDR3 regions were amplified from genomic DNA using the immunoSEQ Assay, a bias-controlled multiplex PCR. Under the source paper's analysis protocol: Nucleated cell counts per sample were estimated from amplification of reference gene primers within the assay. To quantify the absolute abundance of each unique TCRbeta CDR3 rearrangement, sequence reads were collapsed and filtered. Productive Simpson clonality was computed per sample as the square root of Simpson's diversity index over productive rearrangements. TCRdb retrieved this table from immuneACCESS and kept in-frame rearrangements only. Not all clones are present; in checked studies, unresolved V genes account for under half, and no reason is known for the remainder. V, J and clone size derive from that table, while D and trimming were established from the DNA sequence. This sample has tens of thousands of clones in its table, and just over 85% of those were observed once. The ten most abundant clones make up roughly 4% of the sample.

This receptor chain uses TRBV11-3 and TRBJ2-3; the D gene identity is not certain. The specimen sequenced was peripheral blood. The TCR was taken from a man aged 50 to 60 with acute or convalescent COVID-19. The CDR3 reads as follows: CASSTPLRSAQYF. The nucleotide sequence is given as TGTGCCAGCAGCACCCCGCTGAGGAGTGCGCAGTATTTT.